This is a list of T cell receptor beta chains from one sample in a study of T cell repertoires in cytomegalovirus infection. These receptors' targets are unknown. From the reads, TCRdb called clonotypes with MiXCR, one entry per CDR3 protein. The table records some 800,000 distinct CDR3 sequences, roughly 33% of them present only once. Specimen: cultured CD8+ T cells from PBMCs, collected from culture after CMV antigen stimulation. The receptors derive from a human donor in good health (CMV status not recorded). Some clones in this sample may be carry-over from other donors' samples. Each CDR3 is given with its conserved first and last residue. Each record gives: D gene, V gene, clone size, J gene, CDR3 DNA, CDR3 protein. D genes are given only for firm matches. Clone size appears in some rows only: once, few, many, or a class for an expanded clone.

>-|TRBV4-1|few|TRBJ1-6
TGCGCCAGCAGCCAAGTAGGGAATCATAATTCACCCCTCCACTTT
CASSQVGNHNSPLHF
>TRBD1|TRBV10-3|many|TRBJ2-1
TGTGCCATCACTAACAGGGCAGAGTTACAGGGGGAGCAGTTCTTC
CAITNRAELQGEQFF
>-|TRBV7-6|-|TRBJ2-7
TGTGCCAGCAGCTTAGCGGGCCATAGGGCGCAGTACTTC
CASSLAGHRAQYF
>-|TRBV6-5|-|TRBJ1-1
TGTGCCAGCAGTATGCCCGGGGAAGAAGCTTTCTTT
CASSMPGEEAFF
>-|TRBV6-2/TRBV6-3|-|TRBJ1-2
TGTGCCAGCAGTTCCCCGGCGGGCTACACCTTC
CASSSPAGYTF
>-|TRBV7-2|many|TRBJ2-1
TGTGCCAGCAGCCAGGGGTGGGGGCCTCCCTACAATGAGCAGTTCTTC
CASSQGWGPPYNEQFF
>-|TRBV6-5|-|TRBJ2-2
TGTGCCAGCAGTTACGACGGATGGCAGGATCGTTCCACCGGGGAGCTGTTTTTT
CASSYDGWQDRSTGELFF
>-|TRBV6-2/TRBV6-3|few|TRBJ1-5
TGTGCCAGCAGTTACGCCCGGACTGGCAATCAGCCCCAGCATTTT
CASSYARTGNQPQHF
>-|TRBV12-3/TRBV12-4|-|TRBJ2-1
TGTGCCAGCAGACCACCGGGACACTACAATGAGCAGTTCTTC
CASRPPGHYNEQFF
>-|TRBV6-1|few|TRBJ2-4
TGTGCCAGCAGTGAATGGGAAGCGTCAGCCAAAAACATTCAGTACTTC
CASSEWEASAKNIQYF
>-|TRBV5-6|-|TRBJ1-4
TGTGCCAACAGCTTCAATCCCCGAAGTTTGGGGGAAAAACTGTTTTTT
CANSFNPRSLGEKLFF
>-|TRBV29-1|-|TRBJ2-7
TGCAGCGTTGAAGGGTCGGATCTAGGAAGGTCCTACGAGCAGTACTTC
CSVEGSDLGRSYEQYF
>TRBD1|TRBV27|-|TRBJ2-2
TGTGCCAGCAGCCAGGGGGCATCGAACACCGGGGAGCTGTTTTTT
CASSQGASNTGELFF
>-|TRBV4-3|few|TRBJ1-3
TGCGCCAGCAGCCAAGATAAGAGTTACTCTGGAAACACCATATATTTT
CASSQDKSYSGNTIYF
>TRBD2|TRBV7-2|many|TRBJ2-3
TGTGCCAGCAGCCTCGCGAGCGGGGGTTTAGATACGCAGTATTTT
CASSLASGGLDTQYF
>-|TRBV27|-|TRBJ2-1
TGTGCCAGCAGTTTGGAGGGTTCTGGCTCCTACAATGAGCAGTTCTTC
CASSLEGSGSYNEQFF
>TRBD1|TRBV12-3/TRBV12-4|few|TRBJ1-3
TGTGCCAGCAGTCGGACAGGGGTCAACTCTGGAAACACCATATATTTT
CASSRTGVNSGNTIYF
>-|TRBV12-5|-|TRBJ1-2
TGTGCTAGTGGTACCTACCCAGAATCAGCTAACTATGGCTTCACCTTC
CASGTYPESANYGFTF
>-|TRBV6-2/TRBV6-3|few|TRBJ2-7
TGTGCCAGCAGTGAAGACAGTCCCTTCTACGAGCAGTACTTC
CASSEDSPFYEQYF
>TRBD2|TRBV13|-|TRBJ2-7
TGTGCCAGCAGCCGGACTAGCGGAGAGTCTAGGGACGAGCAGTACTTC
CASSRTSGESRDEQYF
>-|TRBV24-1|-|TRBJ2-2
TGTGCCACCAGTGATTATTCCGGGGAGCTGTTTTTT
CATSDYSGELFF
>-|TRBV12-3/TRBV12-4|-|TRBJ2-6
TGTGCCAGCAGTTTAAGCGCCAACGTCCTGACTTTC
CASSLSANVLTF
>-|TRBV7-8|few|TRBJ1-2
TGTGCCAGCAGCCCCGGGGGGACGAACTATGGCTACACCTTC
CASSPGGTNYGYTF
>-|TRBV7-9|-|TRBJ2-7
TGTGCCAGCAGCTTAAAGGACAAAGCCTACGAGCAGTACTTC
CASSLKDKAYEQYF
>-|TRBV6-6|-|TRBJ1-3
TGTGCCAGCAGTTACGGGCGCGGAGACACCATATATTTT
CASSYGRGDTIYF
>TRBD2|TRBV7-8|few|TRBJ2-3
TGTGCCAGCAGCTCCTTATTAAGCGGGGGCATCACAGATACGCAGTATTTT
CASSSLLSGGITDTQYF
>TRBD1|TRBV4-1|-|TRBJ2-1
TGCGCCAGCAGCTACTCCCCGGGACAGGGGGAGGATGAGCAGTTCTTC
CASSYSPGQGEDEQFF
>TRBD1|TRBV9|-|TRBJ1-5
TGTGCCAGCAGTCCCGGGACAGGGTCAGGGCAGCCCCAGCATTTT
CASSPGTGSGQPQHF
>-|TRBV6-5|many|TRBJ1-2
TGTGCCAGCAAAAATACAGCCGACTATGGCTACACCTTC
CASKNTADYGYTF
>-|TRBV7-9|-|TRBJ1-2
TGTGCCAGCAGCTTAGTCCAAGATAACTATGGCTACACCTTC
CASSLVQDNYGYTF
>-|TRBV7-9|many|TRBJ2-1
TGTGCCAGCAGCGGCGGTAAAGGGGCAATGCAGTTCTTC
CASSGGKGAMQFF
>-|TRBV24-1|few|TRBJ1-2
TGTGCCACCAGTGATCCTCAACCCGCCGGGGGACTCTATGGCTACACCTTC
CATSDPQPAGGLYGYTF